The 25 T cell receptor beta chains below come from one sample, sequenced in a study of CD8+CD57+ T cells in acquired aplastic anemia. Researchers used genomic DNA as the template to profile TCR beta VDJ and CDR3. MiXCR, run by TCRdb on the reads, gives a single entry per CDR3 protein. The profile covers around 64,000 distinct CDR3 sequences, with less than 65% appearing a single time and roughly 2.5% taken by the ten largest. Material: sorted CD4+, CD8+, or CD8+CD57+ T cells (not recorded which) from PBMCs. All receptors come from a human donor in good health, serving as a control.

The rearrangement links TRBV5-1 to TRBJ2-7; tentatively, D is TRBD1 or TRBD2 (5 bases each). The V and J ends lost 4 bases and 5 bases respectively, with 19 bases between them. The CDR3 runs to 15 residues. The germline V gene encodes CDR1 SGHRS and CDR2 YFSETQ. The CDR3, as DNA: TGCGCCAGCAGCACCGGACGGGATGGGGCCAACGAGCAGTACTTC. Its translation is CASSTGRDGANEQYF.

This clonotype was detected ten times or more. This chain joins TRBV30 and TRBJ2-7; 9 nucleotides align to TRBD1. Looked up from germline, CDR1 is GTSNPN and CDR2 is SVGIG (reference sequence). This CDR3 has 14 amino acids. The V gene end was trimmed by 4 bases and the J gene end by 3 bases; junction bases not matched to a gene: 7. The chain's CDR3 is CAWTPDRGYYEQYF. The CDR3 nucleotides read TGTGCCTGGACCCCGGACAGGGGTTACTACGAGCAGTACTTC.

Of note for this clonotype: A read error may produce the germline difference seen at one junction end. This chain uses TRBV2 with TRBJ2-1; tentative D call: TRBD1 (5 bases). The CDR3 runs to 15 residues. In germline, CDR1 is SNHLY, CDR2 FYNNEI. The CDR3 bases are TGTGCCAACAGTGAAGGCAGGGTCCTCTACAATGAGCAGTTCTTC. Translation: CANSEGRVLYNEQFF.

In this sample, this clonotype turned up many times. This chain uses TRBV5-1 with TRBJ2-6; the match to TRBD1 covers 7 bases. The CDR3 runs 18 residues. V gave up 4 bases and J gave up 0 bases; unmatched junction bases: 10. The germline gives CDR1 SGHRS, CDR2 YFSETQ. In DNA, the CDR3 is TGCGCCAGCAGCATTGTAGGGACAGCTAGCTCTGGGGCCAACGTCCTGACTTTC. Residues: CASSIVGTASSGANVLTF.

About this clonotype: One end of the junction fails to match germline, which may point to a read error. V gene TRBV11-3 combines with J gene TRBJ1-3; D is uncertain. This CDR3 is 14 amino acids long. CDR1 is SGHNT, CDR2 YENEEA, per germline. The chain's CDR3 is CPSSPSHSGNTIYF. The CDR3 DNA reads TGTCCCAGCAGCCCCAGCCACTCTGGAAACACCATATATTTT.

This chain connects TRBV20-1 to TRBJ2-7, with 7 bases identical to TRBD1. The CDR3 is 12 residues long. CDR1 and CDR2 from the germline V gene are DFQATT and SNEGSKA (reference sequence). V lost 6 bases, J lost 4 bases, and 6 bases stayed unmatched. The CDR3 DNA sequence: TGCAGTGCCACTGAGACAGGGTACGAGCAGTACTTC. Protein: CSATETGYEQYF.

This clonotype was seen at least ten times. This chain links TRBV6-1 with TRBJ1-1; tentative D call: TRBD1 (5 bases). V was clipped by 6 bases and J by 10 bases, with 30 bases between them. Germline CDR1 reads MNHNS; CDR2 reads SASEGT. The CDR3 extends over 17 amino acids. CDR3 amino acids: CASRLTGTGGRGVGAFF. CDR3 coding DNA: TGTGCCAGCAGACTCACCGGCACAGGAGGGCGGGGGGTGGGAGCTTTCTTT.

The chain recombines TRBV29-1 with TRBJ1-3; D ambiguous. CDR3 length: 12 amino acids. Trimming shortened V by 7 bases and J by 0 bases, and 7 bases separated the two germline ends. The germline V gene has CDR1 SQVTM and CDR2 ANQGSEA. The CDR3 spells CSGTSSGNTIYF. The CDR3 DNA is TGCAGCGGTACTTCCTCTGGAAACACCATATATTTT.

This clonotype has ten or more counts. The V and J genes are TRBV19 and TRBJ1-5; TRBD1 matches at 7 bases. The trim removed 3 bases at V and 3 bases at J, leaving 14 bases unmatched. The CDR3 runs to 18 residues. In germline, CDR1 is LNHDA, CDR2 SQIVND (reference sequence). The CDR3 bases are TGTGCCAGTAGTATGTTACGATTGGGCAGGGGGGACAATCAGCCCCAGCATTTT. Protein product: CASSMLRLGRGDNQPQHF.

This clonotype was picked up many times. The rearrangement links TRBV27 to TRBJ2-4; D uncertain. The V end was cut by 3 bases, the J end by 8 bases, with 17 bases between. From germline, CDR1 is MNHEY and CDR2 SMNVEV (reference sequence). This CDR3 spans 15 amino acids. The CDR3 coding sequence is TGTGCCAGCAGTTTCTTGGCACCCCGTCCCGACATTCAGTACTTC. It yields the protein CASSFLAPRPDIQYF.

In its sample, this clonotype was seen many times. V and J are TRBV4-1 and TRBJ2-1; D is unresolved. V was trimmed by 0 bases and J by 0 bases, leaving 9 bases between them. CDR3 length: 16 amino acids. Germline CDR1 is MGHRA and CDR2 is YSYEKL. CDR3 nucleotide sequence: TGCGCCAGCAGCCAAGAATCCGAGAGCTCCTACAATGAGCAGTTCTTC. Translated: CASSQESESSYNEQFF.

A remark on this clonotype: The junction differs from germline at one of its ends, possibly a read error. This chain links TRBV6-1 with TRBJ1-3; TRBD1 is a possible D gene (5 bases). There are 16 residues in the CDR3. Germline assignment: CDR1 MNHNS and CDR2 SASEGT. The CDR3 reads CASSPPGLGSGNTTYF. CDR3 nucleotides: TGTGCCAGCAGTCCTCCGGGGCTGGGCTCTGGAAACACCACATATTTT.

This clonotype is labeled as medium-sized. The CDR3 DNA reads as TGTGCCAGCAGGTTGACAGGAGGCAATCAGCCCCAGCATTTT. Amino acids: CASRLTGGNQPQHF. The chain links TRBV2 to TRBJ1-5; tentatively, D is TRBD1 (6 bases). This CDR3 spans 14 amino acids. CDR1 is SNHLY, CDR2 FYNNEI, per germline. The V and J ends lost 6 bases and 2 bases respectively, with 11 bases between them.

This clonotype was picked up many times. The V gene is TRBV7-6, the J gene TRBJ2-4; TRBD2 is a possible D gene (6 bases). Germline-derived CDR1 and CDR2 are SGHVS and FNYEAQ. The CDR3 consists of 18 residues. The ends were cut back, 4 bases at V and 12 bases at J, with 31 bases in the middle. The chain's CDR3 is CASSSFSGDLLTQTDQYF. CDR3 DNA: TGTGCCAGCAGCTCCTTTTCGGGGGACCTCCTCACCCAAACGGATCAGTACTTC.

This clonotype is labeled as medium-sized. The J gene is TRBJ1-3, the V gene TRBV25-1; D unclear. V was pared by 0 bases and J by 8 bases, with 23 bases between. This CDR3 comprises 18 residues. Germline CDR1 reads MGHDK; CDR2 reads SYGVNS. The CDR3 nucleotides are TGTGCCAGCAGTGAATATAGTTCGCTTGACCTCAATGTGGACACCATATATTTT. Translated, it gives CASSEYSSLDLNVDTIYF.

The chain joins TRBV7-9 to TRBJ1-1; D gene uncertain. The CDR3 sequence is 13 residues long. V was shortened by 4 bases and J by 3 bases, with 9 bases between the two germline ends. Germline CDR1 reads SEHNR; CDR2 reads FQNEAQ (reference sequence). CDR3: CASSWVGHTEAFF. The DNA for the CDR3 is TGTGCCAGCAGCTGGGTGGGCCACACTGAAGCTTTCTTT.

J is TRBJ2-7 and V is TRBV2; possibly TRBD1 for D (6 bases). Germline CDR1 reads SNHLY; CDR2 reads FYNNEI. The CDR3 is 13 amino acids. V was pared by 10 bases and J by 3 bases, with 16 bases between. CDR3 sequence reads: CATRDIVSYEQYF. The CDR3 region has the DNA TGTGCCACCCGGGACATCGTGAGCTACGAGCAGTACTTC.

V usage is TRBV11-1 and J usage is TRBJ2-1; perhaps TRBD1 as D (5 bases). The CDR3 is made up of 14 amino acids. Trimming took off 5 bases at V and 6 bases at J, with 14 bases between the two ends. The germline gives CDR1 SGHAT, CDR2 FQDESV (reference sequence). The CDR3 here is CASSSQGSGNEQFF. For the CDR3, the DNA is TGTGCCAGCAGCAGCCAGGGTTCGGGCAATGAGCAGTTCTTC.

The chain carries TRBV6-5 and TRBJ1-1, with D possibly being TRBD1 (5 bases). The V end lost 0 bases, the J end lost 14 bases, and 10 bases lay between the germline ends. The germline gives CDR1 MNHEY, CDR2 SVGAGI. There are 11 residues in the CDR3. The CDR3 region is CASSYSGERFF. CDR3 DNA sequence: TGTGCCAGCAGTTACTCAGGGGAGCGGTTCTTT.

This clonotype was counted between two and nine times. The chain carries TRBV15 and TRBJ1-2; unclear D gene. Germline CDR1 reads LNHNV; CDR2 reads YYDKDF (reference sequence). CDR3 length: 14 residues. V lost 4 bases to trimming and J lost 2 bases, with 11 bases between them. As DNA, the CDR3 is TGTGCCACCAGCACCCCGGGGATAAACTATGGCTACACCTTC. Translated: CATSTPGINYGYTF.

There are many counts of this clonotype. The V and J genes are TRBV19 and TRBJ2-3; maybe TRBD1 (7 bases). This CDR3 has 15 amino acids. Germline V lookup: CDR1 LNHDA, CDR2 SQIVND (reference sequence). With 7 bases removed from V and 2 bases from J, the gap between germline ends came to 16 bases. The CDR3 protein is CASISTGRSTDTQYF. The CDR3 DNA follows: TGTGCCAGTATCTCGACAGGGAGGTCCACAGATACGCAGTATTTT.

The chain couples TRBV2 to TRBJ1-5; 9 positions agree with TRBD1. V lost 6 bases and J lost 3; bases outside the gene matches: 3. Germline loops: CDR1 SNHLY, CDR2 FYNNEI. The CDR3 is 14 amino acids. The CDR3 DNA reads TGTGCCAGCAGCGGACAGGGGTCCAATCAGCCCCAGCATTTT. Amino acid sequence: CASSGQGSNQPQHF.

This clonotype was recorded many times. This chain links TRBV11-2 with TRBJ2-5; D may be TRBD1 (5 bases). The CDR3 totals 12 residues. Germline CDR1 SGHAT, CDR2 FQNNGV. The V end lost 4 bases, the J end lost 7 bases, and 10 bases lay between the germline ends. CDR3 region: CASSYGQGTQYF. CDR3 sequence (DNA): TGTGCCAGCAGCTACGGCCAGGGGACCCAGTACTTC.

This clonotype was seen a single time. This rearrangement joins TRBV19 to TRBJ1-5, with D possibly being TRBD1 (5 bases). The CDR3 runs 12 residues. Germline CDR1 reads LNHDA; CDR2 reads SQIVND (reference sequence). The V end lost 5 bases, the J end lost 11 bases, and 13 bases lay between the germline ends. CDR3 nucleotides: TGTGCCAGTAGTCCCCGGGACCGAACCCAGCATTTT. Its translation is CASSPRDRTQHF. Full variable domain (remainder filled in from reference TRBV19 and TRBJ1-5): DGGITQSPKYLFRKEGQNVTLSCEQNLNHDAMYWYRQDPGQGLRLIYYSQIVNDFQKGDIAEGYSVSREKKESFPLTVTSAQKNPTAFYLCASSPRDRTQHFGDGTRLSIL.

This clonotype showed up many times. The gene calls are TRBV12-3 or TRBV12-4 and TRBJ1-2; maybe TRBD1 (6 bases). The CDR3 extends over 13 amino acids. Trimming stripped 2 bases from V and 6 bases from J, with 10 bases between. CDR3: CASSLRGTDGYTF. The DNA of the CDR3 is TGTGCCAGCAGTTTAAGGGGGACGGATGGCTACACCTTC.